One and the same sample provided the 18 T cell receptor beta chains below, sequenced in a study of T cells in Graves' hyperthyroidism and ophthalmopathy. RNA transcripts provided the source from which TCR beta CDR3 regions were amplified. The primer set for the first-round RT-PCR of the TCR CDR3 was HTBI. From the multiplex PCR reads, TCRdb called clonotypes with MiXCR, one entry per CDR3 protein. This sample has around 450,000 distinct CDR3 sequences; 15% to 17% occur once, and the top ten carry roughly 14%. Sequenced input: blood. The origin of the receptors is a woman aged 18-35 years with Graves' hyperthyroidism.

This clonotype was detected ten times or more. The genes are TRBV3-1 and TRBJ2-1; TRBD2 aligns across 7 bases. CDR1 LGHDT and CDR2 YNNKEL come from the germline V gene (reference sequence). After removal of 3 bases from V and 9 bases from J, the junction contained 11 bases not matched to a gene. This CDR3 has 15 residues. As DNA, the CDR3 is TGTGCCAGCAGCCAGTCCGGCGGGAGTGGTCTTGAGCAGTTCTTC. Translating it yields CASSQSGGSGLEQFF.

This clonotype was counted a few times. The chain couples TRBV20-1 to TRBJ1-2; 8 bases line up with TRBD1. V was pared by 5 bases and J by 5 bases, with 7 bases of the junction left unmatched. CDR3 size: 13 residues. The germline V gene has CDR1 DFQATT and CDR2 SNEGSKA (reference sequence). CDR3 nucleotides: TGCAGTGCTCCACCGACAGGGGTTTATGGCTACACCTTC. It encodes CSAPPTGVYGYTF.

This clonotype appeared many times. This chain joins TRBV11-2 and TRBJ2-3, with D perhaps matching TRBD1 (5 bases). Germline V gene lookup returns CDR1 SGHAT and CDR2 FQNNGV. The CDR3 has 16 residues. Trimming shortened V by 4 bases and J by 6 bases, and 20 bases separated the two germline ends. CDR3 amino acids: CASSSSVGAPLDTQYF. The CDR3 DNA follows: TGTGCCAGCAGCTCCTCAGTTGGGGCGCCCTTGGATACGCAGTATTTT.

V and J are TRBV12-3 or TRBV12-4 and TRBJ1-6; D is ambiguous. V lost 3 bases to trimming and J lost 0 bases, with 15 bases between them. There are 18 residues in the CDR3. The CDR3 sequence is CASSFMALGSSYNSPLHF. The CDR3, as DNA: TGTGCCAGCAGTTTCATGGCTCTTGGAAGCTCCTATAATTCACCCCTCCACTTT.

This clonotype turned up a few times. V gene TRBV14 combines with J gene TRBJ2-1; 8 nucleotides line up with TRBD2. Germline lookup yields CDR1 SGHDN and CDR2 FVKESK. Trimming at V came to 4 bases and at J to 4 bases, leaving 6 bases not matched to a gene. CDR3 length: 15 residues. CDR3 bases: TGTGCCAGCAGCCGTCGGGGGGGCCTTTACAATGAGCAGTTCTTC. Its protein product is CASSRRGGLYNEQFF.

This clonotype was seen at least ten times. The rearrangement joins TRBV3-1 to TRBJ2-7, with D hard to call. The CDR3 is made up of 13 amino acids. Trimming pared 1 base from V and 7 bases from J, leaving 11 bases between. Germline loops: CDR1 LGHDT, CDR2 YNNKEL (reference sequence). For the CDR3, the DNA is TGTGCCAGCAGCCAAGGTAACCGTTGGGAGCAGTACTTC. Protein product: CASSQGNRWEQYF.

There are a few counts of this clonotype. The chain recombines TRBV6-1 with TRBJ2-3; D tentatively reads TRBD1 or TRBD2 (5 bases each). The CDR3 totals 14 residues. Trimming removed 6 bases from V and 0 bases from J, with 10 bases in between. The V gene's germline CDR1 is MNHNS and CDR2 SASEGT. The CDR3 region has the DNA TGTGCCAGCAGGGGGGAGCCTAGCACAGATACGCAGTATTTT. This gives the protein CASRGEPSTDTQYF.

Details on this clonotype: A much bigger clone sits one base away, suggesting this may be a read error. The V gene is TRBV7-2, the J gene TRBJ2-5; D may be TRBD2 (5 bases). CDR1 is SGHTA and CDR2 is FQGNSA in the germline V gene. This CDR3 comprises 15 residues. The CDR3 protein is CASTLETTFQETQYF. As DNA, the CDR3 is TGTGCCAGCACCTTAGAGACTACCTTCCAAGAGACCCAGTACTTC. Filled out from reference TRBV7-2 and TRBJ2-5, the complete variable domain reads GAGVSQSPSNKVTEKGKDVELRCDPISGHTALYWYRQSLGQGLEFLIYFQGNSAPDKSGLPSDRFSAERTGGSVSTLTIQRTQQEDSAVYLCASTLETTFQETQYFGPGTRLLVL.

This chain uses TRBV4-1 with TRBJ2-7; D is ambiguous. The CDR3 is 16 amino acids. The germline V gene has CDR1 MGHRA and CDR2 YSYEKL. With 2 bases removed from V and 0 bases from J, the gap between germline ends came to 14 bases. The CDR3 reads CASSQIAEDTSYEQYF. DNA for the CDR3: TGCGCCAGCAGCCAAATCGCGGAAGATACCTCCTACGAGCAGTACTTC.

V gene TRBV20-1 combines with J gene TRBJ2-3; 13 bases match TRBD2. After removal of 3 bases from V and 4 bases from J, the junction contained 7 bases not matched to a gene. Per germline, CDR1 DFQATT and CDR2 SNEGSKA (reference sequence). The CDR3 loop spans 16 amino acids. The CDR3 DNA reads TGCAGTGCTAGCTTCGGACTAGCGGGAGTCCCAGATACGCAGTATTTT. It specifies CSASFGLAGVPDTQYF.

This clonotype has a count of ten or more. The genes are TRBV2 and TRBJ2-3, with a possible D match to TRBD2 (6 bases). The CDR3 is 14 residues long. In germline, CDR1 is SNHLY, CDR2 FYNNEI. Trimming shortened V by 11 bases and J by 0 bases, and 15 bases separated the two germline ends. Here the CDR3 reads CAAAWRDSTDTQYF. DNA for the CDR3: TGTGCCGCAGCCTGGCGGGATAGCACAGATACGCAGTATTTT.

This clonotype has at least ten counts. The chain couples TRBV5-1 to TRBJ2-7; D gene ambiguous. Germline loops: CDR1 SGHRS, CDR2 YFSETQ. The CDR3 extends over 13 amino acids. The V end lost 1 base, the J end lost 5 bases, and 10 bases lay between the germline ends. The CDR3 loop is CASSLSYPNEQYF. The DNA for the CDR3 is TGCGCCAGCAGCTTGTCATATCCCAACGAGCAGTACTTC.

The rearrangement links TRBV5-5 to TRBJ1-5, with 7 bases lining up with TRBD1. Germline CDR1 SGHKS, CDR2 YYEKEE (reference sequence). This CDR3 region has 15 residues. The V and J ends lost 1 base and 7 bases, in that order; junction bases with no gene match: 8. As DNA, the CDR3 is TGTGCCAGCAGCTTGTTGCAGGGGGGCAGGCAGCCCCAGCATTTT. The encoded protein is CASSLLQGGRQPQHF.

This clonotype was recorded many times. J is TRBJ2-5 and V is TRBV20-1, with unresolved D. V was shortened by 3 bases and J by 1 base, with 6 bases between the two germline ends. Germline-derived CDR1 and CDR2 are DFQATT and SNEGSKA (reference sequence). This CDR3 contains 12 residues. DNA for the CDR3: TGCAGTGCTAGCCCCAGCCAAGAGACCCAGTACTTC. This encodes CSASPSQETQYF.

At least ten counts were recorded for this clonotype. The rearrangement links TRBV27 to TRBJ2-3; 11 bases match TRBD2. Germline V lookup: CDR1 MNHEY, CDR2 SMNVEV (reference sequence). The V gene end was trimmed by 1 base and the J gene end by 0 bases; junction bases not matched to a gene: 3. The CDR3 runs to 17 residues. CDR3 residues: CASSLLTSGTSTDTQYF. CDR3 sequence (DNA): TGTGCCAGCAGTTTATTGACTAGCGGGACTAGCACAGATACGCAGTATTTT.

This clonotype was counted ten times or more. The CDR3 DNA follows: TGCAGTGCTAGAGACCCACTATTTAGCGGGGGGGACTTTAATGAGCAGTTCTTC. Protein product: CSARDPLFSGGDFNEQFF. The V gene is TRBV20-1, the J gene TRBJ2-1; 11 bases fit TRBD2. With V trimmed by 0 bases and J by 7 bases, 14 bases remained unmatched. The germline V gene has CDR1 DFQATT and CDR2 SNEGSKA (reference sequence). The CDR3 has 18 amino acids.

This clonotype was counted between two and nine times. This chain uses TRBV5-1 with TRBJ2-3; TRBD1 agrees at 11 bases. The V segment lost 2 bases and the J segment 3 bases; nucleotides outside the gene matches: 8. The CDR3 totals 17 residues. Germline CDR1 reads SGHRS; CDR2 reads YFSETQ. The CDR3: CASSFLRTGGETDTQYF. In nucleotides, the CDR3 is TGCGCCAGCAGCTTCCTCCGGACAGGGGGCGAAACAGATACGCAGTATTTT.

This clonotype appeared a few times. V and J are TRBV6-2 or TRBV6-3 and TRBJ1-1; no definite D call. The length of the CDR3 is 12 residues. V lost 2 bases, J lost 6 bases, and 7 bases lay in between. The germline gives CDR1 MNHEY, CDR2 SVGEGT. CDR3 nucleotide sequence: TGTGCCAGCAGTTACCCGGTAGCTGAAGCTTTCTTT. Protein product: CASSYPVAEAFF.